The clone carrying this T cell receptor (beta chain) has ten or more counts. No antigen is known for it. This entry belongs to a study of cytomegalovirus exposure and HLA in healthy donors. General study findings and limits: In vitro assays verified that three CMV-associated chains recognized CMV antigens specifically.

Looked up from germline, CDR1 is MNHEY and CDR2 is SMNVEV (reference sequence). CDR3 length equals 15 residues. V shed 3 bases and J 5 bases; nucleotides not matched to a gene: 8. Data came from immunoSEQ multiplex PCR; TCRdb stores just in-frame clones and leaves some out. The sample lists about 130,000 clones, approximately 90% seen once, with under 8% in the top ten. A 120-subject validation cohort, separate from the approximately 700-subject first cohort, supplied the donors. The rearrangement links TRBV27 to TRBJ2-7; TRBD1 matches 9 bases. The origin of this receptor is a woman in her twenties or thirties in good health and CMV-seropositive. Specimen: PBMCs. CDR3 bases: TGTGCCAGCAGTTTTTACGGGACAGGGAAGCACGAGCAGTACTTC. It translates to CASSFYGTGKHEQYF.